This T cell receptor (beta chain) was documented in a study of T cells after yellow fever vaccination. Study-level information: Some fractions had low cell numbers, and these were prepared with SMART-Seq v4 Ultra Low Input.

Regarding the study as a whole: Post-booster repertoires again held most primary-vaccination clones (about 95% CD4, roughly 88% CD8).

CDR1 is SGHDN and CDR2 is FVKESK in the germline V gene. Trimming stripped 0 bases from V and 4 bases from J, with 12 bases between. CDR3 length: 15 residues. Remarks on this clonotype: The antigen remains unidentified.

In making TCR cDNA, 5'RACE template switching added a universal primer site and UMIs to it. TCRdb redid the calling of the 5' RACE reads with MiXCR, one entry per CDR3 protein. The sample yields over 250,000 distinct CDR3 sequences, 5.2% seen once. The chain couples TRBV14 to TRBJ1-1; maybe TRBD1 (5 bases). The sequencing here drew on CD4+ T cells sorted from PBMCs, taken on the day of the yellow fever booster vaccination. The TCR comes from a man in his late teens or twenties who received the YFV17D yellow fever vaccine. The CDR3 is CASSQDLLRGTEAFF. The DNA of the CDR3 is TGTGCCAGCAGCCAAGATCTACTTAGGGGCACTGAAGCTTTCTTT.